The 10 T cell receptor beta chains below all came from one sample that was sequenced in a study of blood T cell repertoires in COVID-19. Profiling relied on immunoSEQ multiplex PCR, and the TCRdb table lists in-frame clones only, not all of them. The sample has approximately 450,000 clones, 80% to 90% seen once. The sequencing sample was made of PBMCs or T cells enriched from blood (not recorded which). These receptors came from a young man who had recovered from COVID-19.

CDR3 in amino acids: CASSYGAAITGELFF. CDR3 coding DNA: TGTGCCAGCAGTTACGGGGCAGCTATCACCGGGGAGCTGTTTTTT. The chain couples TRBV6-5 to TRBJ2-2; TRBD1 might be the D (5 bases). The CDR3 is 15 amino acids. Germline-derived CDR1 and CDR2 are MNHEY and SVGAGI. The V gene lost 2 bases and the J gene lost 4 bases, with 11 bases spanning the gap.

Note on this clone: Additional DNA sequences in this sample encode the identical CDR3. The CDR3 region is CASSPINQPQHF. The CDR3 DNA is TGTGCCAGCAGTCCCATCAATCAGCCCCAGCATTTT. This sequence joins TRBV28 and TRBJ1-5; the D is unclear. This CDR3 has 12 residues. V shed 5 bases and J shed 3 bases, with 5 bases lying between them. The germline V gene has CDR1 MDHEN and CDR2 SYDVKM.

V and J are TRBV9 and TRBJ1-4; D unclear. The CDR3 has 14 amino acids. CDR1 SGDLS and CDR2 YYNGEE come from the germline V gene. The ends were cut back, 6 bases at V and 7 bases at J, with 16 bases in the middle. CDR3 nucleotide sequence: TGTGCCAGCACACCGTCTTACTCGGGTGAAAAACTGTTTTTT. It encodes CASTPSYSGEKLFF.

This clone has a single count. The V call is TRBV5-1, the J call TRBJ2-2; D remains ambiguous. Trimming left V 0 bases short and J 5 bases short, with 5 bases between. Germline V lookup: CDR1 SGHRS, CDR2 YFSETQ. The CDR3 loop spans 13 amino acids. This chain's CDR3 is CASSLGDTGELFF. The CDR3 nucleotides are TGCGCCAGCAGCTTGGGAGATACCGGGGAGCTGTTTTTT.

The rearrangement uses TRBV3-1 (or the pseudogene TRBV3-2) and TRBJ1-5, with D possibly TRBD1 on 5 matching bases. This CDR3 is built from 15 residues. Germline V gives CDR1 LGHDT, CDR2 YNNKEL (reference sequence). V gave up 0 bases and J gave up 6 bases, with 12 bases separating them. CDR3 in amino acids: CASSQDLGAVQPQHF. The CDR3 DNA reads as TGTGCCAGCAGCCAAGATTTAGGGGCCGTTCAGCCCCAGCATTTT.

V gene TRBV9 combines with J gene TRBJ2-7; the match to TRBD2 covers 15 bases. In germline, CDR1 is SGDLS, CDR2 YYNGEE. V was clipped by 4 bases and J by 2 bases; unmatched bases: 7. CDR3 size: 17 residues. The CDR3 reads CASSPPRTSGRAYEQYF. The CDR3 DNA follows: TGTGCCAGCAGCCCCCCCAGGACTAGCGGGAGGGCCTACGAGCAGTACTTC.

This chain joins TRBV12-3 or TRBV12-4 and TRBJ2-1, with 9 nucleotides matching TRBD2. Germline trimming cut 7 bases from V and 8 bases from J; bases unmatched to any gene: 3. CDR3 size: 12 residues. The CDR3 DNA follows: TGTGCCAGCACTCGCGGGGGGGATGAGCAGTTCTTC. Encoded protein: CASTRGGDEQFF.

V is TRBV4-1 and J is TRBJ1-2; 8 bases line up with TRBD1. The CDR3 extends over 15 amino acids. V lost 5 bases to trimming and J lost 2 bases; unmatched junction nucleotides: 7. Germline V lookup: CDR1 MGHRA, CDR2 YSYEKL. CDR3 in amino acids: CASSERQGINYGYTF. CDR3 nucleotides: TGCGCCAGCAGCGAAAGACAGGGGATAAACTATGGCTACACCTTC.

This clone was picked up a small number of times. This rearrangement joins TRBV29-1 to TRBJ1-5; 7 bases match TRBD1. Germline values: CDR1 SQVTM, CDR2 ANQGSEA. The length of the CDR3 is 14 residues. V lost 6 bases to trimming and J lost 6 bases; unmatched junction nucleotides: 11. CDR3 in amino acids: CSVKTGNPSQPQHF. The CDR3 nucleotides are TGCAGCGTGAAGACAGGGAACCCCAGTCAGCCCCAGCATTTT.

The chain combines TRBV29-1 with TRBJ2-7, with D possibly being TRBD2 (6 bases). V was shortened by 4 bases and J by 6 bases, with 13 bases between the two germline ends. Germline V gene data show CDR1 as SQVTM and CDR2 as ANQGSEA. This CDR3 has 12 residues. Here the CDR3 DNA reads TGCAGCGTTGGATCGGGAGATGCCGAGCAGTACTTC. Protein sequence: CSVGSGDAEQYF.